This T cell receptor beta chain originates from a study of Ad26.COV2.S vaccination and SARS-CoV-2 variants. The sample's treatment: approximately 18 received Ad26.COV2.S at low or high dose, single or two shots; about 5 received placebo; per-sample allocation not given. Repertoires come from day 63 after the first vaccine or placebo injection. CDR1 SGHRS and CDR2 YFSETQ come from the germline V gene. V lost 4 bases to trimming and J lost 5 bases, with 15 bases between them. There are 14 residues in the CDR3. Sequenced by immunoSEQ multiplex PCR; TCRdb stores in-frame clones only, minus some. Seen here are about 350,000 clones, about 85% observed once, and the top ten hold 3% to 4%.

The source material was peripheral blood, sampled in a trial of Ad26.COV2.S vaccine versus placebo. The source is a person aged 18-65 years who received the Ad26.COV2.S COVID-19 vaccine or a placebo. The chain recombines TRBV5-1 with TRBJ2-5; D possibly corresponds to TRBD1 (5 bases). The CDR3 protein is CASSPTPGYETQYF. The CDR3 DNA follows: TGCGCCAGCAGCCCCACCCCAGGGTACGAGACCCAGTACTTC.